The 17 T cell receptor beta chains below come from one sample, sequenced in a study of blood T cell repertoires in COVID-19. Profiled with immunoSEQ multiplex PCR; TCRdb holds only in-frame clones, not every one. Found here are 50,000 or so clones, 85% to 90% of them singletons; the top ten hold about an eighth. Sequencing used peripheral blood. These receptors were collected from a man older than 75 with acute or convalescent COVID-19.

The rearrangement uses TRBV7-9 and TRBJ1-1, with 8 positions matching TRBD1. In germline, CDR1 is SEHNR, CDR2 FQNEAQ (reference sequence). The CDR3 runs 15 residues. After removal of 3 bases from V and 4 bases from J, the junction contained 7 bases not matched to a gene. CDR3 region: CASSLLGQGLTEAFF. The CDR3 region has the DNA TGTGCCAGCAGCTTGCTTGGACAGGGACTCACTGAAGCTTTCTTT.

The chain is built from TRBV9 and TRBJ2-1; 8 nucleotides align to TRBD2. The CDR3 covers 16 residues. Looked up from germline, CDR1 is SGDLS and CDR2 is YYNGEE. Trimming took 0 bases from V and 7 from J; bases not matched to a gene: 9. The CDR3 protein is CASSVVAEGGGNEQFF. CDR3 DNA: TGTGCCAGCAGCGTAGTGGCGGAAGGCGGGGGGAATGAGCAGTTCTTC.

This chain uses TRBV27 with TRBJ2-3, with 10 bases that match TRBD2. The CDR3 contains 15 residues. From germline, CDR1 is MNHEY and CDR2 SMNVEV (reference sequence). With V trimmed by 5 bases and J by 0 bases, 2 bases remained unmatched. The CDR3 coding sequence is TGTGCCAGCAGTAGCGGGGGGGCTAGCACAGATACGCAGTATTTT. This gives the protein CASSSGGASTDTQYF.

J is TRBJ2-1 and V is TRBV4-1, with a possible D match to TRBD2 (5 bases). Germline V gene lookup returns CDR1 MGHRA and CDR2 YSYEKL. Trimming removed 0 bases from V and 0 bases from J, with 12 bases in between. The CDR3 runs 17 residues. The CDR3 DNA reads TGCGCCAGCAGCCAAGATCCGGCGGGTAGCTCCTACAATGAGCAGTTCTTC. Translation gives CASSQDPAGSSYNEQFF.

The chain has TRBV2 and TRBJ1-4, with 7 nucleotides matching TRBD1. The J segment lost 3 bases and the V segment lost 4 bases, leaving 2 bases of the junction unmatched. There are 14 residues in the CDR3. CDR1 and CDR2 (germline): SNHLY, FYNNEI. The chain's CDR3 is CASSVGTANEKLFF. The CDR3 nucleotides read TGTGCCAGCAGTGTCGGGACAGCTAATGAAAAACTGTTTTTT.

This clone was counted once. This chain uses TRBV7-9 with TRBJ2-5, with D unclear. CDR3 size: 15 residues. Per germline, CDR1 SEHNR and CDR2 FQNEAQ (reference sequence). Trimming took off 7 bases at V and 4 bases at J, with 19 bases between the two ends. In nucleotides, the CDR3 is TGTGCCAGCAACGACTTAGGCTCCAAGTCAGAGACCCAGTACTTC. Translating gives CASNDLGSKSETQYF.

V and J are TRBV6-5 and TRBJ2-7, with TRBD2 identical over 7 bases. Losses at the gene ends were 8 bases for V and 2 bases for J; bases not matched to a gene: 12. Germline V gene lookup returns CDR1 MNHEY and CDR2 SVGAGI. The CDR3 consists of 15 residues. CDR3 residues: CASPPNGGRAYEQYF. DNA of the CDR3: TGTGCCAGCCCTCCGAACGGGGGGAGAGCCTACGAGCAGTACTTC.

V is TRBV5-1 and J is TRBJ2-5; no clear D gene. Trimming pared 0 bases from V and 5 bases from J, leaving 8 bases between. Germline CDR1 SGHRS, CDR2 YFSETQ. The CDR3 covers 13 residues. In DNA form, the CDR3 reads TGCGCCAGCAGCTTGGAGTGGGCTGAGACCCAGTACTTC. Translated: CASSLEWAETQYF. Variable domain in full (rest from reference TRBV5-1 and TRBJ2-5): KAGVTQTPRYLIKTRGQQVTLSCSPISGHRSVSWYQQTPGQGLQFLFEYFSETQRNKGNFPGRFSGRQFSNSRSEMNVSTLELGDSALYLCASSLEWAETQYFGPGTRLLVL.

The V and J genes are TRBV5-1 and TRBJ1-5; maybe TRBD1 (6 bases). V gave up 2 bases and J gave up 2 bases, with 14 bases separating them. Germline CDR1 is SGHRS and CDR2 is YFSETQ. The CDR3 extends over 16 amino acids. Written as DNA, the CDR3 is TGCGCCAGCAGCTTAGGGGGATCGTACGGCAATCAGCCCCAGCATTTT. Its translation is CASSLGGSYGNQPQHF.

J is TRBJ1-6 and V is TRBV20-1, with a tentative D call TRBD1 (5 bases). CDR1 and CDR2 from the germline V gene are DFQATT and SNEGSKA (reference sequence). This CDR3 has 16 residues. Between the trimmed V and J ends, which lost 3 bases and 0 bases, there was a span of 12 bases. The CDR3 protein is CSASQGASSYNSPLHF. The CDR3, as DNA: TGCAGTGCTAGTCAAGGGGCTAGCTCCTATAATTCACCCCTCCACTTT.

The chain couples TRBV6-4 to TRBJ2-1, with D perhaps matching TRBD1 (5 bases). This CDR3 has 12 residues. V lost 4 bases to trimming and J lost 15 bases, with 16 bases between them. CDR1 and CDR2 from the germline V gene are MRHNA and SNTAGT. CDR3 sequence reads: CASSVVAVRAFF. The CDR3 coding sequence is TGTGCCAGCAGTGTTGTGGCAGTCAGGGCGTTCTTC.

This chain connects TRBV2 to TRBJ1-1; no reliable D call. The V gene lost 7 bases and the J gene lost 4 bases, with 16 bases spanning the gap. CDR1 and CDR2 from the germline V gene are SNHLY and FYNNEI. This CDR3 comprises 14 residues. As DNA, the CDR3 is TGTGCCAGCAACCCTTCGACTGGTCGCACTGAAGCTTTCTTT. It encodes CASNPSTGRTEAFF.

The gene calls are TRBV11-3 and TRBJ2-7, with D maybe TRBD1 (6 bases). The CDR3 contains 13 residues. Trimming removed 1 base from V and 10 bases from J, with 14 bases in between. Germline CDR1 and CDR2: SGHNT and YENEEA. The CDR3 sequence is CASSLAQGLDQYF. CDR3 nucleotides: TGTGCCAGCAGCTTAGCACAGGGTTTGGATCAGTACTTC.

The CDR3 protein is CASSSGGKRGTYNEQFF. CDR3 coding DNA: TGTGCCAGCAGCTCCGGGGGGAAGCGGGGGACCTACAATGAGCAGTTCTTC. The chain combines TRBV5-4 with TRBJ2-1, with 8 positions matching TRBD2. The germline gives CDR1 SGHNT, CDR2 YYREEE (reference sequence). J gave up 2 bases and V 3 bases, and 10 bases lay outside the gene matches. This CDR3 contains 17 residues. The variable domain in full, completed from reference TRBV5-4 and TRBJ2-1, reads ETGVTQSPTHLIKTRGQQVTLRCSSQSGHNTVSWYQQALGQGPQFIFQYYREEENGRGNFPPRFSGLQFPNYSSELNVNALELDDSALYLCASSSGGKRGTYNEQFFGPGTRLTVL.

The chain employs TRBV27 and TRBJ2-7; 7 bases align to TRBD1. With V trimmed by 3 bases and J by 9 bases, 5 bases remained unmatched. CDR3 length equals 12 residues. CDR1 is MNHEY, CDR2 SMNVEV, per germline (reference sequence). This CDR3 is CASSFWDRGQYF. The DNA for the CDR3 is TGTGCCAGCAGTTTTTGGGACAGAGGGCAGTACTTC.

This clone was seen once. The rearrangement links TRBV4-2 to TRBJ1-6, with 7 bases lining up with TRBD1. The length of the CDR3 is 16 residues. Germline CDR1 LGHNA, CDR2 YNFKEQ. J lost 8 bases, V lost 4 bases, and 11 bases had no gene match. In DNA, the CDR3 is TGTGCCAGCAGCCCCTACCAGACAGGGCCCGATTCACCCCTCCACTTT. Protein: CASSPYQTGPDSPLHF.

V is TRBV10-1 and J is TRBJ2-5, with D maybe TRBD2 (5 bases). Deletions cut 5 bases from V and 1 base from J, with 17 bases between. CDR1 and CDR2 (germline): WNHNN, SYGVQD (reference sequence). CDR3 length: 16 amino acids. The CDR3 loop is CASSSSAAEGQETQYF. As DNA, the CDR3 is TGCGCCAGCAGTAGTTCAGCGGCTGAAGGCCAAGAGACCCAGTACTTC.